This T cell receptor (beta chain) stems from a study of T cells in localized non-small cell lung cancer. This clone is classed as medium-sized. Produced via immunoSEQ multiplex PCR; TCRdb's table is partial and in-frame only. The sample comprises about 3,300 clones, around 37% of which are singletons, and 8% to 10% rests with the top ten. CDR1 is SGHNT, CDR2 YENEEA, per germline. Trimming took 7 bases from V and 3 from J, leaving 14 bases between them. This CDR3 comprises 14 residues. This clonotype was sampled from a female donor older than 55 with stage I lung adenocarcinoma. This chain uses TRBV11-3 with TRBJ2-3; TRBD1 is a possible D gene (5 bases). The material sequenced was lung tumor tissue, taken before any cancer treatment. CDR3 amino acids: CASNSQGLTDTQYF. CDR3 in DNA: TGTGCCAGCAACTCTCAGGGTCTTACAGATACGCAGTATTTT.